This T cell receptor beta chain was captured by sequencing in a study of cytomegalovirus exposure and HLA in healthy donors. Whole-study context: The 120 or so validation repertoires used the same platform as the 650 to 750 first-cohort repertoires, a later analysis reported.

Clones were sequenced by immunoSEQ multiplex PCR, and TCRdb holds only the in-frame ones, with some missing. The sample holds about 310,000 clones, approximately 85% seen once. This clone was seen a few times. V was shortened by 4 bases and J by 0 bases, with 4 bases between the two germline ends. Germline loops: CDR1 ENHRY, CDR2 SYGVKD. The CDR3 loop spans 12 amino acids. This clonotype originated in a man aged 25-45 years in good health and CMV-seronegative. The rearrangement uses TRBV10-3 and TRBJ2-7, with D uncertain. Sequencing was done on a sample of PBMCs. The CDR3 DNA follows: TGTGCCATCAGTGGGGCCTCCTACGAGCAGTACTTC. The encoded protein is CAISGASYEQYF.